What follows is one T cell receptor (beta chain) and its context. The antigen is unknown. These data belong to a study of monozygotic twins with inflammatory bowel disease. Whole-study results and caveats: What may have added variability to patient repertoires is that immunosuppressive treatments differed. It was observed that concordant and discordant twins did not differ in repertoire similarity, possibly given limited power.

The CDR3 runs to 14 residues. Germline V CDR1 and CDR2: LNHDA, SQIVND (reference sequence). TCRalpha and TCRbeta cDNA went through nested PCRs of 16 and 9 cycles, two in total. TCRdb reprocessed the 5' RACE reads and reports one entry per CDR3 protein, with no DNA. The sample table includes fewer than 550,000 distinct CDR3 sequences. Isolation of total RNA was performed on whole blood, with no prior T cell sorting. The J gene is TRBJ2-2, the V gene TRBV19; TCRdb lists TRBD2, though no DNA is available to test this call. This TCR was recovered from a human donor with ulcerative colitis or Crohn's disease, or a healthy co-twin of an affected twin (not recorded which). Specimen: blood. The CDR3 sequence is CAPLGFANTGELFF.